This T cell receptor beta chain appears in the sequencing data of a study of identical twins. Study-level points and caveats: Among monozygotic twins, out-of-frame TCR alpha sharing exceeded what models predicted. Fewer insertions marked abundant cord blood beta clonotypes; young adult naive trended weakly, memory not at all. Out-of-frame alpha sequences that twins shared showed excess low generation probability.

In its sample, this clonotype was seen many times. Its antigen is not identified. TCRdb analysed the 5' RACE reads with MiXCR anew, one entry per CDR3 protein. This table holds some 270,000 distinct CDR3 sequences, about 8.3% found once. The V end was cut by 6 bases, the J end by 2 bases, with 8 bases between. Germline-derived CDR1 and CDR2 are MGHRA and YSYEKL. The length of the CDR3 is 12 residues. These sequences were also reported in another study, on yellow fever vaccine responses in identical twins. From that paper: The T cell response to vaccination in identical twins was reportedly partly convergent and partly personalized.

The clonotype originates from a woman in her late teens or twenties in good health. The rearrangement links TRBV4-1 to TRBJ2-7; D call uncertain. The sequencing sample was made of CD8+ T cells sorted from blood. Written as DNA, the CDR3 is TGCGCCAGCAGGGATGAGGCCTACGAGCAGTACTTC. Translation: CASRDEAYEQYF.